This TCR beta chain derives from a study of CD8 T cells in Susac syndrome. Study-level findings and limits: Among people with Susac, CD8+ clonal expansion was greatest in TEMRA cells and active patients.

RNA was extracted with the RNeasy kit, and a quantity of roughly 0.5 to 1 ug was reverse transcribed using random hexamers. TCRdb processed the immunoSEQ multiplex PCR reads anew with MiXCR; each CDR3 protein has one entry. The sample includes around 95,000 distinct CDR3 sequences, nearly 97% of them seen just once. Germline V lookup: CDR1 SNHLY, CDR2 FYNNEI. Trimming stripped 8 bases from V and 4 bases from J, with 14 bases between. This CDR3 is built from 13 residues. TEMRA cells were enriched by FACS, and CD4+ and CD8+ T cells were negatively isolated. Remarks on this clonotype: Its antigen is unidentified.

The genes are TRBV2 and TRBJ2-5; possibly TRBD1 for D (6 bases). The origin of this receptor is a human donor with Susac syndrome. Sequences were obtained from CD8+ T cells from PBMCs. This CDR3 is CASQRGTGETQYF. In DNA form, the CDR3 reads TGTGCCAGCCAGAGGGGGACGGGAGAGACCCAGTACTTC.